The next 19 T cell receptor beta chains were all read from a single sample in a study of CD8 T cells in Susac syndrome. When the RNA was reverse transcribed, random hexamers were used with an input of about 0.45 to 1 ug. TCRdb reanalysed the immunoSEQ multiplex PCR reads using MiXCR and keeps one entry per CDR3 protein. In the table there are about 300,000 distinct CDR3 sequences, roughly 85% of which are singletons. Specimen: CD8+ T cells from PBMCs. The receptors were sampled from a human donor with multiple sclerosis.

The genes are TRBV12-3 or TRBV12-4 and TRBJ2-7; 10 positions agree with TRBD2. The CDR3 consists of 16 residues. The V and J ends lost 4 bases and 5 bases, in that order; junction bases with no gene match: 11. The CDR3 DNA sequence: TGTGCCAGCAGTTCATGGGCTAGCGGGAGTACCCACGAGCAGTACTTC. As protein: CASSSWASGSTHEQYF.

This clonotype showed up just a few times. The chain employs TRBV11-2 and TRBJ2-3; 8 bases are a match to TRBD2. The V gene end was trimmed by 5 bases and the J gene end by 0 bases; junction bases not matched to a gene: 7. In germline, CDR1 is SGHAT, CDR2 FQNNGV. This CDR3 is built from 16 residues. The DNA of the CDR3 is TGTGCCAGCAGCCAAATTAGCGGGGCTAGCACAGATACGCAGTATTTT. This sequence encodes CASSQISGASTDTQYF.

CDR3 sequence: CASSLGQGGLSNQPQHF. CDR3 DNA sequence: TGTGCCAGCAGCCTGGGTCAGGGGGGACTTAGCAATCAGCCCCAGCATTTT. The genes are TRBV5-6 and TRBJ1-5, with 7 bases lining up with TRBD1. CDR3 length equals 17 residues. The ends lost 4 bases at V and 0 bases at J; junction bases unmatched: 10. The germline V gene has CDR1 SGHDT and CDR2 YYEEEE.

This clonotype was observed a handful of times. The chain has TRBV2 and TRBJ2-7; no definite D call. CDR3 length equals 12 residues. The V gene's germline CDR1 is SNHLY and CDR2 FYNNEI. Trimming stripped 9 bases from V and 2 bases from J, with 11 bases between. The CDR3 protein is CASKGRPYEQYF. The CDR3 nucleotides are TGTGCCAGTAAGGGCAGGCCCTACGAGCAGTACTTC.

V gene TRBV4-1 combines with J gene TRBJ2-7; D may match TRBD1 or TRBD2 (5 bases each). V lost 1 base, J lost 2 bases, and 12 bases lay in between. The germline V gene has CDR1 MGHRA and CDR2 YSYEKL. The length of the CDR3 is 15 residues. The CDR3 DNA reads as TGCGCCAGCAGCCAAGCGAGAGGGGATGCCTACGAGCAGTACTTC. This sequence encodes CASSQARGDAYEQYF.

CDR3 amino acids: CASSLDWGPLSYEQYF. CDR3 nucleotide sequence: TGTGCCAGCAGCTTAGATTGGGGGCCTCTTTCCTACGAGCAGTACTTC. The rearrangement links TRBV7-2 to TRBJ2-7; a possible D gene is TRBD1 (6 bases). The CDR3 consists of 16 residues. Germline V lookup: CDR1 SGHTA, CDR2 FQGNSA. Trimming stripped 1 base from V and 1 base from J, with 14 bases between.

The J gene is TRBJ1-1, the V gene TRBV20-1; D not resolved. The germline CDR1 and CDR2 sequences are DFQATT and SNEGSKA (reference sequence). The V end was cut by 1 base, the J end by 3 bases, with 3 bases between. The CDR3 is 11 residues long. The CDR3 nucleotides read TGCAGTGCTAGAGGACACACTGAAGCTTTCTTT. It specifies CSARGHTEAFF.

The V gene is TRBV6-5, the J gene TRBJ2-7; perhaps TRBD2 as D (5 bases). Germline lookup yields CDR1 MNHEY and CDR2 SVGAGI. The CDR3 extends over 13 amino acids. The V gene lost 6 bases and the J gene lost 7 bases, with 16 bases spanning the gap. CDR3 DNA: TGTGCCAGCAGCCGAGACCTTACGGGGGAGCAGTACTTC. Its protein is CASSRDLTGEQYF.

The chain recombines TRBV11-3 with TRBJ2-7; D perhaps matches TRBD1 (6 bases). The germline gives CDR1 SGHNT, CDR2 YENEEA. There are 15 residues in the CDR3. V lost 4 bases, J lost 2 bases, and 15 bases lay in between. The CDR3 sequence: CASSYGTRGTYEQYF. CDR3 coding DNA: TGTGCCAGCAGCTACGGGACAAGGGGTACCTACGAGCAGTACTTC.

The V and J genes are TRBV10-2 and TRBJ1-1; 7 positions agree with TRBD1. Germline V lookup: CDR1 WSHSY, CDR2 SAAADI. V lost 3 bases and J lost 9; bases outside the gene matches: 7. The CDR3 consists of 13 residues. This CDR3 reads CASSDGDSVQAFF. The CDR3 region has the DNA TGCGCCAGCAGTGATGGGGACAGTGTACAAGCTTTCTTT.

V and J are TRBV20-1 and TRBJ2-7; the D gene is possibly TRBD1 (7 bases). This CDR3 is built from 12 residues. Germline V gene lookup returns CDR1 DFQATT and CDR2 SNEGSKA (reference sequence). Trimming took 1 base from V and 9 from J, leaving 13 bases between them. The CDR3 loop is CSARVRGDRQYF. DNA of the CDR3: TGCAGTGCTAGAGTCAGGGGGGATCGGCAGTACTTC.

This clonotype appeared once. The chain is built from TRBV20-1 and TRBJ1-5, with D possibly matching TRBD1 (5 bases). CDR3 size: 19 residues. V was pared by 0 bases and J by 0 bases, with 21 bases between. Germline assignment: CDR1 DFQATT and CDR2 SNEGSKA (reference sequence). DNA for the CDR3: TGCAGTGCTAGAGATTCACGGGCCCCGGGGACCTATAGCAATCAGCCCCAGCATTTT. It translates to CSARDSRAPGTYSNQPQHF.

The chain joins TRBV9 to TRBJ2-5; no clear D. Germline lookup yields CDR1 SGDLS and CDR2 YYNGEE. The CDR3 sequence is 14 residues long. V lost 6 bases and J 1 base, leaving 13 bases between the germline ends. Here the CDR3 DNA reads TGTGCCAGCAATGAGTTCGGGTCCCAAGAGACCCAGTACTTC. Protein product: CASNEFGSQETQYF. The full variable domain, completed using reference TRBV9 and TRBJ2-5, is DSGVTQTPKHLITATGQRVTLRCSPRSGDLSVYWYQQSLDQGLQFLIQYYNGEERAKGNILERFSAQQFPDLHSELNLSSLELGDSALYFCASNEFGSQETQYFGPGTRLLVL.

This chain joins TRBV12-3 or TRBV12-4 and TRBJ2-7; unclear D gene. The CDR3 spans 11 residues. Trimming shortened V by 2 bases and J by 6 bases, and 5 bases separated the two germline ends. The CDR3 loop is CASSLMSEQYF. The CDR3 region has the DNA TGTGCCAGCAGTTTAATGAGCGAGCAGTACTTC.

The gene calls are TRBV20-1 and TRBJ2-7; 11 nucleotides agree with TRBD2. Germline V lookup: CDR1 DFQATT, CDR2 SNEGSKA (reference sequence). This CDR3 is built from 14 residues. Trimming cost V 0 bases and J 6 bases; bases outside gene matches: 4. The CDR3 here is CSARELAGEAEQYF. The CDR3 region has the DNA TGCAGTGCTAGAGAACTAGCGGGAGAAGCCGAGCAGTACTTC.

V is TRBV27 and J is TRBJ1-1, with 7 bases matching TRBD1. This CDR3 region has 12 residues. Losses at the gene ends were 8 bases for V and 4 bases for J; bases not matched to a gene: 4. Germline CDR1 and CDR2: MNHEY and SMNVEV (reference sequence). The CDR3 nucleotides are TGTGCCAGCGGCAGGGGGAGCACTGAAGCTTTCTTT. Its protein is CASGRGSTEAFF.

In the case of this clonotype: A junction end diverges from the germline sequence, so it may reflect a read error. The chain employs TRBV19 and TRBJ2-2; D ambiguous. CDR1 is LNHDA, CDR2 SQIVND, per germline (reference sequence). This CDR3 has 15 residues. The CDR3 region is CASSLDPVYTGELFF. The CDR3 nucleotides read TGTGCCAGTAGTTTAGACCCTGTGTACACCGGGGAGCTGTTTTTT.

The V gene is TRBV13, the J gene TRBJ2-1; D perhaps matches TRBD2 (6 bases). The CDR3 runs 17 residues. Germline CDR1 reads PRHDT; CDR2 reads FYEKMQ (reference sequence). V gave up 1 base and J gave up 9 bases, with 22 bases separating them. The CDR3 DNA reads TGTGCCAGCAGCTTAGATTTAGCGGAGGGGCCTACAGTTGAGCAGTTCTTC. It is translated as CASSLDLAEGPTVEQFF.

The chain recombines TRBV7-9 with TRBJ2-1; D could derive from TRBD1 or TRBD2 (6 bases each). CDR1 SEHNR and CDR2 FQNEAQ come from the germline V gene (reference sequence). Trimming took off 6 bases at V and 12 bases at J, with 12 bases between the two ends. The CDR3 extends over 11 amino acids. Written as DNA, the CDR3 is TGTGCCAGCAGGGGGGGACAACGGCAGTTCTTC. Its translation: CASRGGQRQFF.